Listed below are T cell receptor beta chains from one sample, sequenced in a study of blood T cell repertoires in COVID-19. TCRdb's copy holds only in-frame clones and misses some; the assay was immunoSEQ multiplex PCR. Of about 200,000 clones detected, more than 75% appear once; the ten largest clones hold 4.5% to 6.5%. Sequencing was done on a sample of PBMCs or T cells enriched from blood (not recorded which). These receptors were obtained from a man aged 35 to 55 with acute COVID-19. Both conserved end residues are part of each CDR3. The order of the fields is V gene, CDR3 protein.

v_call: TRBV3-1/TRBV3-2; cdr3_aa: CASSQGTAGSQHF
v_call: TRBV27; cdr3_aa: CASSPHTGGSNQPQHF
v_call: TRBV28; cdr3_aa: CASSLRGAGADTQYF
v_call: TRBV29-1; cdr3_aa: CSVVPRDYLSYNEQFF
v_call: TRBV2; cdr3_aa: CASTRDSSYNEQFF
v_call: TRBV11-2; cdr3_aa: CASSMQGLGSYNSPLHF
v_call: TRBV2; cdr3_aa: CAGGWDNEQFF
v_call: TRBV11-3; cdr3_aa: CASSSLKFRTGDWGTQYF
v_call: TRBV27; cdr3_aa: CASSSRRTSGRTEQYF
v_call: TRBV28; cdr3_aa: CASTLSQGAGEQYF
v_call: TRBV19; cdr3_aa: CASSIDRGTIGGYTF
v_call: TRBV19; cdr3_aa: CASSIPGNQPQHF
v_call: TRBV30; cdr3_aa: CAWSVRAGGNTGELFF
v_call: TRBV4-1; cdr3_aa: CASSSPRAPGELFF
v_call: TRBV15; cdr3_aa: CATSRGRGQNTEAFF
v_call: TRBV9; cdr3_aa: CASSVGSTGTATDTQYF
v_call: TRBV6-2/TRBV6-3; cdr3_aa: CASSHTLAGDTDTQYF
v_call: TRBV10-3; cdr3_aa: CAISDATAPGTQYF
v_call: TRBV27; cdr3_aa: CASSQSGNVYEQYF
v_call: TRBV9; cdr3_aa: CASSEGQIYGYTF
v_call: TRBV19; cdr3_aa: CASIPGQGKTNYGYTF
v_call: TRBV20-1; cdr3_aa: CSAPLSETQYF
v_call: TRBV18; cdr3_aa: CASSPIPAGSNEKLFF
v_call: TRBV5-1; cdr3_aa: CASRAGGQNTEAFF
v_call: TRBV5-1; cdr3_aa: CASSLRDFLYNEQFF
v_call: TRBV27; cdr3_aa: CASSPSGDLYNEQFF
v_call: TRBV10-3; cdr3_aa: CAISEGGTDTQYF
v_call: TRBV5-1; cdr3_aa: CASSLARIGQGDSYNSPLHF
v_call: TRBV2; cdr3_aa: CASRILAGGSYNEQFF
v_call: TRBV19; cdr3_aa: CASSDRDSNGYTF
v_call: TRBV19; cdr3_aa: CASSSGAAGNTIYF
v_call: TRBV5-4; cdr3_aa: CASSLVSGANRKELFF
v_call: TRBV13; cdr3_aa: CASSKRVMNTEAFF
v_call: TRBV2; cdr3_aa: CASSEVQAYQPQHF